This T cell receptor (beta chain) derives from a study of multiple sclerosis patients with progressive multifocal leukoencephalopathy. Time point described: before natalizumab initiation. T0 blood was collected before the first natalizumab infusion. TCRdb's table, derived via immunoSEQ multiplex PCR, lists solely in-frame clones and lacks some. Of approximately 31,000 clones listed, around 91% are singletons. The CDR3 contains 12 residues. Germline V gene data show CDR1 as MDHEN and CDR2 as SYDVKM. V gave up 7 bases and J gave up 8 bases; unmatched junction bases: 5. This rearrangement joins TRBV28 to TRBJ1-2; 9 bases line up with TRBD1. Specimen: PBMCs. This TCR came from a human donor with multiple sclerosis. The CDR3 is CASTTTGGGYTF. The CDR3 region has the DNA TGTGCCAGCACCACGACAGGGGGAGGCTACACCTTC.